This T cell receptor (beta chain) was recovered during a study of human T cells and chemical hapten exposure. The study, taken as a whole, reports: Patch test score tracked positively with PT1 expanded TCR counts.

The germline V and J ends were trimmed by 7 bases and 4 bases, with 11 bases remaining between them. CDR1 and CDR2 (germline): SQVTM, ANQGSEA. This CDR3 has 11 residues. Time point defined: pre-sensitization, week 0. Treatment indicated: therapeutic diphenylcyclopropenone sensitization with weekly scalp DPC. Total RNA came from unfractionated whole blood. Unique molecular identifiers were attached to individual cDNA molecules within the library. TCRdb fed the RACE reads into MiXCR, producing one record per CDR3 protein. The data contain about 30,000 distinct CDR3 sequences, about a tenth of them singletons. This clonotype was recorded many times. Its specificity is not known.

The sequencing used whole blood, collected in connection with sensitization to the hapten diphenylcyclopropenone (DPC). This sequence joins TRBV29-1 and TRBJ2-7, with D perhaps TRBD1 or TRBD2 (5 bases each). The sequence was collected from a man aged 50 or older with alopecia areata. Some clones in this sample may be carry-over from other donors' samples. The CDR3 DNA follows: TGCAGCGCCGAGGGGCGGTACGAGCAGTACTTC. Protein sequence: CSAEGRYEQYF.